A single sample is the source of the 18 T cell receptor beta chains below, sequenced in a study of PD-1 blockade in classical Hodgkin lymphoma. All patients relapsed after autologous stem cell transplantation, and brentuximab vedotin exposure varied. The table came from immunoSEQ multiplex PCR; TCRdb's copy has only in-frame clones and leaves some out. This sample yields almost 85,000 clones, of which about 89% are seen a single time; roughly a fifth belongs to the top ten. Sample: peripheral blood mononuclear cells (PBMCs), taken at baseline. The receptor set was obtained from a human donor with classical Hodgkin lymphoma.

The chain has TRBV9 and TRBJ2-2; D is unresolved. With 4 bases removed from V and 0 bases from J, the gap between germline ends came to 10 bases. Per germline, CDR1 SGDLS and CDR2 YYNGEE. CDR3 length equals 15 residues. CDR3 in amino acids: CASSPNPSNTGELFF. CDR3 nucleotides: TGTGCCAGCAGCCCCAACCCGTCGAACACCGGGGAGCTGTTTTTT. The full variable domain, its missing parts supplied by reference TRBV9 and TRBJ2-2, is DSGVTQTPKHLITATGQRVTLRCSPRSGDLSVYWYQQSLDQGLQFLIQYYNGEERAKGNILERFSAQQFPDLHSELNLSSLELGDSALYFCASSPNPSNTGELFFGEGSRLTVL.

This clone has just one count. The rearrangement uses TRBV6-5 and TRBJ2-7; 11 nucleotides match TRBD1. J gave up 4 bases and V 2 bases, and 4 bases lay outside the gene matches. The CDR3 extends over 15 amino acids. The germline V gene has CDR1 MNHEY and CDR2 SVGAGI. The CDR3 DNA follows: TGTGCCAGCAGTTACGCCGGGACAGGGGGTTACGAGCAGTACTTC. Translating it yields CASSYAGTGGYEQYF.

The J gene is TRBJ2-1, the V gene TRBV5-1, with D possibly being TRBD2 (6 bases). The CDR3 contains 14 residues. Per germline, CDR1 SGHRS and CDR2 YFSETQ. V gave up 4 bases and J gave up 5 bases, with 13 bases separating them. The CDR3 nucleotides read TGCGCCAGCAGCGCCCGGGACTTAGACAATGAGCAGTTCTTC. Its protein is CASSARDLDNEQFF.

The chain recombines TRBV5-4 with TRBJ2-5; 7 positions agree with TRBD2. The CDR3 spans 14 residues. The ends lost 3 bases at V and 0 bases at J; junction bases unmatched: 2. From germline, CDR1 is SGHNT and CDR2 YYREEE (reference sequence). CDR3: CASSSTSDQETQYF. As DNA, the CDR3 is TGTGCCAGCAGCTCAACTAGCGACCAAGAGACCCAGTACTTC.

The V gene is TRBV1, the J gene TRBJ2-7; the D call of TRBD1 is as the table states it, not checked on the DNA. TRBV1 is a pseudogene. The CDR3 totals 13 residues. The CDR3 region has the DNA TGCACCAGCAGCCCGACAGGGAACTACGAGCAGTACTTC. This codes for CTSSPTGNYEQYF.

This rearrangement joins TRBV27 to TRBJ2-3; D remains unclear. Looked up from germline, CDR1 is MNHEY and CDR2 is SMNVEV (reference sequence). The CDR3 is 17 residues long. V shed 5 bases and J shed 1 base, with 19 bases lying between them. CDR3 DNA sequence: TGTGCCAGCAGTGGATCCTCGGCGGTCCTCGGCACAGATACGCAGTATTTT. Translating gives CASSGSSAVLGTDTQYF.

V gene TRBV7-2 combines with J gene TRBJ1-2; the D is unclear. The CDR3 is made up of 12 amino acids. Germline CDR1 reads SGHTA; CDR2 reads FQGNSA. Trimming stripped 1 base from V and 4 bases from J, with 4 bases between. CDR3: CASSLEGYGYTF. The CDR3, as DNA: TGTGCCAGCAGCTTAGAGGGCTATGGCTACACCTTC.

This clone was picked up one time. The CDR3 is CASSFGRANEQFF. CDR3 DNA sequence: TGTGCCAGCAGCTTCGGCAGGGCCAATGAGCAGTTCTTC. The chain has TRBV7-2 and TRBJ2-1, with a possible D match to TRBD1 (5 bases). V lost 3 bases, J lost 6 bases, and 9 bases lay in between. Germline loops: CDR1 SGHTA, CDR2 FQGNSA. The CDR3 has 13 residues.

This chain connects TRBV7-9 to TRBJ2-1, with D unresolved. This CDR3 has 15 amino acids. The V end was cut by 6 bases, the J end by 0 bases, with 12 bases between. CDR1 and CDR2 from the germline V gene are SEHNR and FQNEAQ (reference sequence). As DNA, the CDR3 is TGTGCCAGCAGAAAAGCCGAAAGCTCCTACAATGAGCAGTTCTTC. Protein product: CASRKAESSYNEQFF.

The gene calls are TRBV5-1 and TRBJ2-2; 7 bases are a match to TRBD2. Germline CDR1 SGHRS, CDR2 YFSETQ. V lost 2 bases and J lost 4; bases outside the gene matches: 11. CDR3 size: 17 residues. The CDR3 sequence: CASSFSSPGGFTGELFF. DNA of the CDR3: TGCGCCAGCAGCTTCTCTAGCCCGGGAGGTTTCACCGGGGAGCTGTTTTTT.

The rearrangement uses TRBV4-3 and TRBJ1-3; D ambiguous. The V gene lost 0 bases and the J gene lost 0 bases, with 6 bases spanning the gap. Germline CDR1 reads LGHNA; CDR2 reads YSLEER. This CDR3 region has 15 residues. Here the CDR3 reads CASSQDLGSGNTIYF. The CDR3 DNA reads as TGCGCCAGCAGCCAAGATCTCGGCTCTGGAAACACCATATATTTT.

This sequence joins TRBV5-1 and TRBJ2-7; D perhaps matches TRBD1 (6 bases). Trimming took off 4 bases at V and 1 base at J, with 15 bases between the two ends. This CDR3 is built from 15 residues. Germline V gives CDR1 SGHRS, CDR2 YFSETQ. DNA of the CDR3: TGCGCCAGCAGCCTAGGACAGCCGGGGTCCTACGAGCAGTACTTC. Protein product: CASSLGQPGSYEQYF.

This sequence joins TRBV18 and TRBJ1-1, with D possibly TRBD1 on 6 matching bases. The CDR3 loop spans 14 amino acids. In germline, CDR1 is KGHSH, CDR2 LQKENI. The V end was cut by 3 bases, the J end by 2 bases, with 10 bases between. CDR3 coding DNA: TGTGCCAGCTCACCCGACAGGAGTAACACTGAAGCTTTCTTT. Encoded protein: CASSPDRSNTEAFF.

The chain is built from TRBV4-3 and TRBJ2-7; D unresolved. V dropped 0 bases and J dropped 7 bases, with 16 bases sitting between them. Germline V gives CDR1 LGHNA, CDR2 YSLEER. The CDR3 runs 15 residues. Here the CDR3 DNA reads TGCGCCAGCAGCCAAGATCATCCGACGAACGGGGAGCAGTACTTC. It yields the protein CASSQDHPTNGEQYF.

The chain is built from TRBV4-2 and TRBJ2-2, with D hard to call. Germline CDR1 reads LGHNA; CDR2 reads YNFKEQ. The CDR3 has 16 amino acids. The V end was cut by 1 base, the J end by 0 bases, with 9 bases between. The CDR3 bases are TGTGCCAGCAGCCAAGTAGGGCAGGCGAACACCGGGGAGCTGTTTTTT. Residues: CASSQVGQANTGELFF.

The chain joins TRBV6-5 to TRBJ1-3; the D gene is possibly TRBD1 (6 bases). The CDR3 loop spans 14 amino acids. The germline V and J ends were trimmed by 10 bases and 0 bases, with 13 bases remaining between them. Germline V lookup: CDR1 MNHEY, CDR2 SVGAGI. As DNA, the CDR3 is TGTGCCACCCGGGCGGGGGCCTCTGGAAACACCATATATTTT. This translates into CATRAGASGNTIYF.

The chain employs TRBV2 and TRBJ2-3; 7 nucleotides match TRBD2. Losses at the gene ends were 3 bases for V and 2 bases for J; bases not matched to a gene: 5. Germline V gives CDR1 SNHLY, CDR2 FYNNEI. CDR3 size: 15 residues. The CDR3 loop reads CASSDPAGTTDTQYF. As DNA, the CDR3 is TGTGCCAGCAGTGACCCAGCGGGAACCACAGATACGCAGTATTTT.

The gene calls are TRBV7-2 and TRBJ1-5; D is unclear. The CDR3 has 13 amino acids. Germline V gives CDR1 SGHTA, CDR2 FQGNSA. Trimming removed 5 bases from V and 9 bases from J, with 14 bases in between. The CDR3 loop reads CASSQTQEMPQHF. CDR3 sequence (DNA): TGTGCCAGCAGCCAAACCCAGGAGATGCCCCAGCATTTT.